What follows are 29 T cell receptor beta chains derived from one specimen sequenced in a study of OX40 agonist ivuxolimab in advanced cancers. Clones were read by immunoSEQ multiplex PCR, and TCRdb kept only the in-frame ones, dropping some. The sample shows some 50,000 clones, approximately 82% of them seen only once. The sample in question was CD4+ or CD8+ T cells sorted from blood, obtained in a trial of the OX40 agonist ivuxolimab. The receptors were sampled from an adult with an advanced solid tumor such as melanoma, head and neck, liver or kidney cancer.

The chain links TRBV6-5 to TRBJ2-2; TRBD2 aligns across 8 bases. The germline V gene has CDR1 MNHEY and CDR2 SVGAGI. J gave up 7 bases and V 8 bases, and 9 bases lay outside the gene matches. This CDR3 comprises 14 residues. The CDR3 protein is CASHSGGRDGELFF. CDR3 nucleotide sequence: TGTGCCAGCCACAGCGGGGGTAGAGACGGGGAGCTGTTTTTT.

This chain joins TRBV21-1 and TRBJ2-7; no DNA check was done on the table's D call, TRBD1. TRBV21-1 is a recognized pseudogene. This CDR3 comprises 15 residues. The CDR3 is CASSIRVEGSYEQYF. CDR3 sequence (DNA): TGTGCCAGCAGCATCAGGGTGGAAGGGTCCTACGAGCAGTACTTC.

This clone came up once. The CDR3 DNA reads as TGTGCCAGCAGTGATGGAGAGGGACAGGGGCCCAGGCAGTACTTC. Translating it yields CASSDGEGQGPRQYF. V usage is TRBV2 and J usage is TRBJ2-7; 10 bases line up with TRBD1. Germline lookup yields CDR1 SNHLY and CDR2 FYNNEI. V trimming: 3 bases; J trimming: 9 bases; junction bases outside the gene matches: 11. The CDR3 covers 15 residues.

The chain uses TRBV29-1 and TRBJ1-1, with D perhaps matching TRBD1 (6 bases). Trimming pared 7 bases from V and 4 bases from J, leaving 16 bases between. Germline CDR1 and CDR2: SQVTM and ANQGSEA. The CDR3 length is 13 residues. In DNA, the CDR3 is TGCAGCGCCTTGGGGGCGGCGGGCACTGAAGCTTTCTTT. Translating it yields CSALGAAGTEAFF.

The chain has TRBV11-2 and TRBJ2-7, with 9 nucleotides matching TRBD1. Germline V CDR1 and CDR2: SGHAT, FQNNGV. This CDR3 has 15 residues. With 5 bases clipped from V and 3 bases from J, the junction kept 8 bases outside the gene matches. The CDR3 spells CASSQGQGVSYEQYF. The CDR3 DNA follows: TGTGCCAGCAGCCAGGGACAGGGAGTTAGCTACGAGCAGTACTTC.

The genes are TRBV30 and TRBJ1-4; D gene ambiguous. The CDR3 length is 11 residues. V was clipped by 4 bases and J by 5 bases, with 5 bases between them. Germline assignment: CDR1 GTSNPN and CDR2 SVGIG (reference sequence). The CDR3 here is CAWTHNEKLFF. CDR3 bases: TGTGCCTGGACCCACAATGAAAAACTGTTTTTT.

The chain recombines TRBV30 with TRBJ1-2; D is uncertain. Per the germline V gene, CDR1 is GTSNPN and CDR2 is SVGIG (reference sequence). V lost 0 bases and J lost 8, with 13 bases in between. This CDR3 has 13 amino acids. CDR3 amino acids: CAWSVNGREGYTF. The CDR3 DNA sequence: TGTGCCTGGAGTGTAAACGGGAGGGAAGGCTACACCTTC.

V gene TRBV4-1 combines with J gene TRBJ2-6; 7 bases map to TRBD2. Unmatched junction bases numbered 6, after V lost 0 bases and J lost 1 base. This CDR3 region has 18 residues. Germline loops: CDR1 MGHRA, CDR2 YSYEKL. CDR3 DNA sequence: TGCGCCAGCAGCCAAGATCAAGTGGGGGGGTCTGGGGCCAACGTCCTGACTTTC. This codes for CASSQDQVGGSGANVLTF.

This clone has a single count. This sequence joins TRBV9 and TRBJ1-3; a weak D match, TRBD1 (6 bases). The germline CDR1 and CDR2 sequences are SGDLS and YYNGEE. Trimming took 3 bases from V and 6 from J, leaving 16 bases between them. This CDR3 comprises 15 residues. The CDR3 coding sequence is TGTGCCAGCAGCGGACACAGGGAGAGGTCAAACACCATATATTTT. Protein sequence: CASSGHRERSNTIYF.

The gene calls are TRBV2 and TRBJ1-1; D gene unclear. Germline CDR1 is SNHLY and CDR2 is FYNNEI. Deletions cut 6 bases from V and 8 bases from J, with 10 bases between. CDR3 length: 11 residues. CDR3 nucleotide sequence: TGTGCCAGCAGCCTTCAACGAGAAGCTTTCTTT. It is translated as CASSLQREAFF.

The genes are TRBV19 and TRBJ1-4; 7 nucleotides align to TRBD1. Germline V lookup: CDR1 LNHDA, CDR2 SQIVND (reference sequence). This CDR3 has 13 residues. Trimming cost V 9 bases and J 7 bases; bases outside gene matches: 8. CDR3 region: CASASRGVEKLFF. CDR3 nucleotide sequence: TGTGCCAGCGCATCCAGGGGGGTTGAAAAACTGTTTTTT.

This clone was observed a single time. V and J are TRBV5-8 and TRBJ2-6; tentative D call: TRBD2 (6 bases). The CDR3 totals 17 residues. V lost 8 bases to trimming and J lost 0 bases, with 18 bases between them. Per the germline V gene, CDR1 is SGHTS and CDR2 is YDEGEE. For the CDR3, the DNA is TGTGCCAGTGGGTCCGGGACTGCCCTCTCTGGGGCCAACGTCCTGACTTTC. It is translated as CASGSGTALSGANVLTF.

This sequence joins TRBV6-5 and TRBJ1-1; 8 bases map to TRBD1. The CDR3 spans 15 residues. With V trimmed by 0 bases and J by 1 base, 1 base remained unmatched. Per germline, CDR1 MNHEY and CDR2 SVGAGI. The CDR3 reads CASSYSGTGNTEAFF. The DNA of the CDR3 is TGTGCCAGCAGTTACTCCGGGACAGGGAACACTGAAGCTTTCTTT.

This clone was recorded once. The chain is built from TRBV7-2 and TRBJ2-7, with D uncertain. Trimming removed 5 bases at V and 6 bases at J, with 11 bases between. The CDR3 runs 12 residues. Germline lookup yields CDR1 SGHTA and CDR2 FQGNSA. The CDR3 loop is CASSPGRSEQYF. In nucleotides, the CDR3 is TGTGCCAGCAGCCCGGGTAGGAGCGAGCAGTACTTC.

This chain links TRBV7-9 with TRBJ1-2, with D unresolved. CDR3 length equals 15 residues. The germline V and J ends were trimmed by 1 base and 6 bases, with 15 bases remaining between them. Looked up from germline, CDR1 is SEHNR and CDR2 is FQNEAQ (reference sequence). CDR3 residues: CASSLENSLVDGYTF. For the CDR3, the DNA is TGTGCCAGCAGCTTAGAGAACAGTTTGGTTGATGGCTACACCTTC.

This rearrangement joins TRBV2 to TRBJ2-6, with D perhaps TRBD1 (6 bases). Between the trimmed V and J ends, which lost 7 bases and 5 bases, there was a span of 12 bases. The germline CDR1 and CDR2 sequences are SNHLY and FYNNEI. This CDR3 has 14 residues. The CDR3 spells CASKDTGRANVLTF. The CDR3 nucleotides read TGTGCCAGCAAAGATACAGGGCGGGCCAACGTCCTGACTTTC.

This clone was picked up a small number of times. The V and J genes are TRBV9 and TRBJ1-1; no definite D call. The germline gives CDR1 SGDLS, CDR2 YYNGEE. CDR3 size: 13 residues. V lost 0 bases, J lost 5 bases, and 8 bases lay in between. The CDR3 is CASSVARDTEAFF. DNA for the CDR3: TGTGCCAGCAGCGTAGCCCGGGATACTGAAGCTTTCTTT.

CDR3 sequence: CASSGMGQGMAGELFF. For the CDR3, the DNA is TGTGCCAGCAGCGGCATGGGACAGGGGATGGCCGGGGAGCTGTTTTTT. The chain has TRBV9 and TRBJ2-2, with 10 nucleotides matching TRBD1. Unmatched junction bases numbered 8, after V lost 3 bases and J lost 6 bases. Per germline, CDR1 SGDLS and CDR2 YYNGEE. The CDR3 covers 16 residues.

The CDR3 DNA is TGTGCCAGCAGTGAAACGTACAGGGTGGCCACAGATACGCAGTATTTT. Its protein product is CASSETYRVATDTQYF. This chain joins TRBV6-1 and TRBJ2-3; maybe TRBD1 (6 bases). V was shortened by 2 bases and J by 2 bases, with 14 bases between the two germline ends. The CDR3 runs 16 residues. Per the germline V gene, CDR1 is MNHNS and CDR2 is SASEGT.

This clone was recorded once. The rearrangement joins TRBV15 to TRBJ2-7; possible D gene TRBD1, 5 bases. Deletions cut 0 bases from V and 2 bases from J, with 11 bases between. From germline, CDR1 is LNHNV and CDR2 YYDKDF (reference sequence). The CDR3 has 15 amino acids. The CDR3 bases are TGTGCCACCAGCAGAGACAGGGAAAAAACCTACGAGCAGTACTTC. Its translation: CATSRDREKTYEQYF.

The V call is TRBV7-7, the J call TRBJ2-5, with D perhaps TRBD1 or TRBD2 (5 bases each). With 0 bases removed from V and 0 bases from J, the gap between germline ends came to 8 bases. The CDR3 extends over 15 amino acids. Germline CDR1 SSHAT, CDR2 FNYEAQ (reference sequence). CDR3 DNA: TGTGCCAGCAGCTTAGCGGGGACGGACCAAGAGACCCAGTACTTC. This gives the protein CASSLAGTDQETQYF.

The CDR3 DNA reads as TGCAGCGTTGAAGATGCAGATACGCAGTATTTT. Its protein is CSVEDADTQYF. The chain recombines TRBV29-1 with TRBJ2-3, with no clear D. Trimming took off 0 bases at V and 4 bases at J, with 2 bases between the two ends. CDR3 length: 11 amino acids. The germline V gene has CDR1 SQVTM and CDR2 ANQGSEA.

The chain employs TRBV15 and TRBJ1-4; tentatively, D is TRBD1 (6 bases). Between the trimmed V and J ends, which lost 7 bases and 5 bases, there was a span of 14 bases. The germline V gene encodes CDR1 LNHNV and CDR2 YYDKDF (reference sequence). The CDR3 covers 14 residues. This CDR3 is CATTRRGLNEKLFF. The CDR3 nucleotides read TGTGCCACCACGCGCAGGGGTCTCAATGAAAAACTGTTTTTT.

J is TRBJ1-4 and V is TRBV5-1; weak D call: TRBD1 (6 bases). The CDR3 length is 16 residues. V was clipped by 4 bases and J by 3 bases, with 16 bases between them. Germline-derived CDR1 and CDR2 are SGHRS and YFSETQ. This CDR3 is CASSRTTGRANEKLFF. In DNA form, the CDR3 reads TGCGCCAGCAGCCGTACTACAGGGAGAGCTAATGAAAAACTGTTTTTT.

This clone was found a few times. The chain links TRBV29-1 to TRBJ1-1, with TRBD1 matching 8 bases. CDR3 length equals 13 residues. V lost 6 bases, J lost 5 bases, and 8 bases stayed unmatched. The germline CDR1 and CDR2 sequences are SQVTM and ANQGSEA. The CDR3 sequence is CSVQQGGGTEAFF. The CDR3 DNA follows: TGCAGCGTCCAACAGGGGGGAGGGACTGAAGCTTTCTTT.

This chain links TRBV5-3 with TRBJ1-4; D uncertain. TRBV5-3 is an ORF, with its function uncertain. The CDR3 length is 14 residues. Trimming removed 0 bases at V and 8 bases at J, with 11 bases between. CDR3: CARSLVGFEEKLFF. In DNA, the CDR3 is TGTGCCAGAAGCTTGGTGGGGTTTGAGGAAAAACTGTTTTTT.

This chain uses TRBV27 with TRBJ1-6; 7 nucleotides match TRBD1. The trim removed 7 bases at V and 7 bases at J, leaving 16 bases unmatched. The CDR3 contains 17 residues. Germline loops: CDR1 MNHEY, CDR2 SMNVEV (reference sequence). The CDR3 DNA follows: TGTGCCAGCACCTCTTTTACCGACAGGGCCCAAAATTCACCCCTCCACTTT. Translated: CASTSFTDRAQNSPLHF.

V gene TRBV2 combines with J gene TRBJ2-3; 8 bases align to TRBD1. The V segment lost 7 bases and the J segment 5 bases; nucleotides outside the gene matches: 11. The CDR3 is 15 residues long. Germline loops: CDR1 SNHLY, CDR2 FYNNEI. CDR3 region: CASKARTGRRDTQYF. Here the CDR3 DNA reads TGTGCCAGCAAAGCCCGGACAGGGAGAAGAGATACGCAGTATTTT.

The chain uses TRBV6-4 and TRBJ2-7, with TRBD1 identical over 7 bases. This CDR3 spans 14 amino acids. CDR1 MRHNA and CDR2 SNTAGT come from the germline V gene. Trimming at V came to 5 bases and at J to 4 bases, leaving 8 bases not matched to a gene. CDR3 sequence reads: CASSYGTESYEQYF. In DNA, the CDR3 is TGTGCCAGCAGTTACGGGACAGAATCTTACGAGCAGTACTTC.